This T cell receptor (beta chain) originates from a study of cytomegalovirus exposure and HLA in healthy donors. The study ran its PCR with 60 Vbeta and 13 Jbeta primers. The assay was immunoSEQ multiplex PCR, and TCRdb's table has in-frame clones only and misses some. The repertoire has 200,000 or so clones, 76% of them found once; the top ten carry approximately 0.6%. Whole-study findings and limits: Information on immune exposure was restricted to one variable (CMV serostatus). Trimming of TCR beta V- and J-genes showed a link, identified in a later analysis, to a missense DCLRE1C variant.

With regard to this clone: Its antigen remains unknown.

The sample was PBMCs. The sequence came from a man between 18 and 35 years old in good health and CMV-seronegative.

This CDR3 reads CASSLGGQASGNTIYF. Written as DNA, the CDR3 is TGTGCCAGCAGCTTGGGGGGACAAGCTAGTGGAAACACCATATATTTT. V and J are TRBV5-4 and TRBJ1-3; D perhaps matches TRBD1 (6 bases). This CDR3 has 16 amino acids. V was clipped by 0 bases and J by 3 bases, with 13 bases between them. Germline V lookup: CDR1 SGHNT, CDR2 YYREEE (reference sequence).